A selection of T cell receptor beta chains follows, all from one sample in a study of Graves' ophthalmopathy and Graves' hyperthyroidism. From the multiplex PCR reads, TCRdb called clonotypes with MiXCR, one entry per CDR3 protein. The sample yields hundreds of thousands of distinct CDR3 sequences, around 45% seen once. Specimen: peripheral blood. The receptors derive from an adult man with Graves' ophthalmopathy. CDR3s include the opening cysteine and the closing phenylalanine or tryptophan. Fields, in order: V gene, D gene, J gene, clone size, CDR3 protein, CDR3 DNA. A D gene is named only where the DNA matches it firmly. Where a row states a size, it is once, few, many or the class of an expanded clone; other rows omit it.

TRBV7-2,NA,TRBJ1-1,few,CASSQQGPEAFF,TGCGCCAGCAGCCAGCAGGGCCCTGAAGCTTTCTTT
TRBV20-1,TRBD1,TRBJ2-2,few,CSARPTGITGELFF,TGCAGTGCTAGACCGACAGGGATCACCGGGGAGCTGTTTTTT
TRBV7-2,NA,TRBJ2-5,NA,CASSFSRGETQYF,TGTGCCAGCAGCTTTAGCAGGGGAGAGACCCAGTACTTC
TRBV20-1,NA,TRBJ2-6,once,CSASGGGRRSGANVLAF,TGCAGTGCTAGTGGGGGCGGGCGGAGATCCGGGGCCAACGTCCTGGCTTTC
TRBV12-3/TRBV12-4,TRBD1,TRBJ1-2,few,CASSLGTGKYGYTF,TGTGCCAGCAGTTTGGGGACAGGGAAGTATGGCTACACCTTC
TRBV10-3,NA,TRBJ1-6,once,CASSRRGLGRSPLHF,TGTGCCAGCAGTCGCCGGGGGCTGGGGAGATCACCCCTCCACTTT
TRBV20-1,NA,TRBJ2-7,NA,CSTPGNSRGEQYF,TGCAGTACTCCCGGAAACAGCAGAGGGGAGCAGTACTTC
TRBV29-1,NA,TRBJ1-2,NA,CSVEGLEGSYGYTF,TGCAGCGTTGAGGGCCTCGAGGGCTCCTATGGCTACACCTTC
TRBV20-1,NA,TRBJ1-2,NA,CSATRDFQTGYTF,TGCAGTGCTACCCGGGACTTCCAGACCGGCTACACCTTC
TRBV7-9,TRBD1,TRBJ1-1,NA,CASSKQGAGAFF,TGTGCCAGCAGCAAGCAGGGGGCTGGGGCTTTCTTT
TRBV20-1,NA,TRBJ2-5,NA,CSARDWQGGQTQYF,TGCAGTGCTAGAGATTGGCAGGGCGGTCAGACCCAGTACTTC
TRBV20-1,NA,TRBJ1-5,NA,CSANRNLDQPQHF,TGCAGTGCCAACAGGAACCTAGATCAGCCCCAGCATTTT
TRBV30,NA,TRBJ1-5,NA,CAWSDNPNQPQHF,TGTGCCTGGAGTGACAACCCAAATCAGCCCCAGCATTTT
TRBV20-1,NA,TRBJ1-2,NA,CSARQEGPNYGYTF,TGCAGTGCTAGGCAGGAGGGACCTAACTATGGCTACACCTTC
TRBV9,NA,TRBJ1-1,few,CASSVAGRATEAFF,TGTGCCAGCAGCGTAGCGGGGCGGGCCACTGAAGCTTTCTTT
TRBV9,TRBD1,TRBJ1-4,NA,CASMTYNTGTGYEKLFF,TGTGCCAGCATGACCTATAACACCGGGACAGGGTATGAAAAACTGTTTTTT
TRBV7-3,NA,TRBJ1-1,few,CASSLMAPGDGSEAFF,TGTGCCAGCAGCTTAATGGCCCCAGGGGATGGGAGTGAAGCTTTCTTT
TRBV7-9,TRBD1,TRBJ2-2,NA,CASSLVSRGSGELFF,TGTGCCAGCAGCTTAGTCAGCAGGGGGTCCGGGGAGCTGTTTTTT
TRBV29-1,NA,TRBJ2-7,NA,CSVESIVQGTYEQYF,TGCAGCGTTGAATCCATTGTTCAGGGGACCTACGAGCAGTACTTC
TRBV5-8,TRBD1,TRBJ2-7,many,CASSWTGTYEQYF,TGTGCCAGCAGCTGGACAGGTACCTACGAGCAGTACTTC
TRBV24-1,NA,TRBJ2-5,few,CATSGGSQETQYF,TGTGCCACCAGTGGCGGCAGCCAAGAGACCCAGTACTTC
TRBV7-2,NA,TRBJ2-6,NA,CASKVGTGINTEAF,NA
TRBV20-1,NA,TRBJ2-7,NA,CSAAIAGLLYF,TGCAGTGCCGCAATCGCGGGACTGCTTTACTTC
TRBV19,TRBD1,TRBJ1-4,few,CASSETGANEKLFF,TGTGCCAGTAGTGAGACAGGGGCGAATGAAAAACTGTTTTTT
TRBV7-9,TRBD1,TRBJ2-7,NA,CASSPGTGPLHEQYF,TGTGCCAGCAGCCCAGGGACAGGGCCCCTCCACGAGCAGTACTTC
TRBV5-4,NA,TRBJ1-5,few,CASSQLGLWNQPQHF,TGCGCCAGCAGCCAACTGGGCCTCTGGAATCAGCCCCAGCATTTT
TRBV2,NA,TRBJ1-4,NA,CASSREGPTNEKLFF,TGTGCCAGCAGCAGGGAGGGTCCAACTAATGAAAAACTGTTTTTT
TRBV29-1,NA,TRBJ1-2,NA,CSVESTQISPGTYYGYTF,TGCAGCGTTGAGTCAACCCAGATAAGTCCCGGGACTTACTATGGCTACACCTTC
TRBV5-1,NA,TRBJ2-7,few,CASSRDPSGGDEQYF,TGTGCCAGCAGCAGGGATCCCAGTGGAGGGGACGAGCAGTACTTC
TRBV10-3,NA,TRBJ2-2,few,CATMENTGELFF,TGTGCCACCATGGAGAACACCGGGGAGCTGTTTTTT
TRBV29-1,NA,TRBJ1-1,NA,CSVYMNTEAFF,TGCAGCGTTTATATGAACACTGAAGCTTTCTTT
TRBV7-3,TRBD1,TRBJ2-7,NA,CASSSITGQGSYNEQYF,TGTGCCAGCAGCTCCATCACCGGACAGGGGTCCTACAATGAGCAGTACTTC
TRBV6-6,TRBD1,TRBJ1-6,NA,CASSYLRQGRNSPLHF,TGTGCCAGCAGTTACCTGAGACAGGGGAGAAATTCACCCCTCCACTTT
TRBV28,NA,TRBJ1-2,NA,CASALGDGYTF,TGTGCCAGCGCACTCGGGGATGGCTACACCTTC
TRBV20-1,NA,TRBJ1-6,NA,CSARTLYTSNSPLHF,TGCAGTGCTAGAACACTCTACACCTCGAATTCACCCCTCCACTTT
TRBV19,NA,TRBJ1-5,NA,CASSTGGSGLATQPQHF,TGTGCCAGTAGTACGGGGGGGTCAGGGTTGGCGACGCAGCCCCAGCATTTT
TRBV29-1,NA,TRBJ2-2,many,CSVGGLTGELFF,TGCAGCGTTGGAGGACTCACCGGGGAGCTGTTTTTT
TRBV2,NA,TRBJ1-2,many,CASSAGMGYTF,TGTGCCAGCAGTGCGGGGATGGGCTACACCTTC
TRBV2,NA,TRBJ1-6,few,CASSEYSYNSPLHF,TGTGCCAGCAGTGAATACTCCTATAATTCACCCCTCCACTTT
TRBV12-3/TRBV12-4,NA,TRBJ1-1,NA,CASGLILPLNTEAFF,TGTGCTAGTGGTTTGATACTCCCATTGAACACTGAAGCTTTCTTT
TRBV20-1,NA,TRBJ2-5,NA,CSASPLGLKTQYF,TGCAGTGCTAGCCCCTTAGGTCTCAAGACCCAGTACTTC
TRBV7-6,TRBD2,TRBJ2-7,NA,CASTLFSGIGVEQYF,TGTGCCAGCACCCTCTTCAGCGGGATAGGAGTCGAGCAGTACTTC
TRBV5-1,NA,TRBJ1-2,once,CASSLAGVRPSANYGYTF,TGCGCCAGCAGCTTGGCCGGTGTCAGGCCCTCCGCCAACTATGGCTACACCTTC
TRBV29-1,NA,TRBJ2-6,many,CSVDQDSGANVLTF,TGCAGCGTTGACCAGGACTCTGGGGCCAACGTCCTGACTTTC
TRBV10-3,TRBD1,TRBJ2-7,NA,CASTPDRAAYEQYF,TGTGCCAGCACTCCTGACAGGGCTGCCTACGAGCAGTACTTC
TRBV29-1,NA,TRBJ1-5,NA,CSVARDGNQPQHF,TGCAGCGTTGCCCGGGACGGCAATCAGCCCCAGCATTTT
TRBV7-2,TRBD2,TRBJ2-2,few,CARRGTSGRSNTGELFF,TGTGCCAGGCGGGGGACTAGCGGGAGAAGTAACACCGGGGAGCTGTTTTTT
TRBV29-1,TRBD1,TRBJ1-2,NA,CIVARDRVTNYGYTF,TGCATCGTAGCTCGGGACAGGGTAACGAACTATGGCTACACCTTC
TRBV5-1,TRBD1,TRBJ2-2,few,CASSLAGTGPGELFF,TGCGCCAGCAGCTTGGCCGGGACAGGGCCCGGGGAGCTGTTTTTT
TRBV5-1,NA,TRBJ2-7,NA,CASSRGPDEQYF,TGCGCCAGCAGTAGAGGACCTGACGAGCAGTACTTC